This T cell receptor beta chain emerged from a study of cytomegalovirus exposure and HLA in healthy donors. Germline V gives CDR1 MNHEY, CDR2 SMNVEV (reference sequence). Germline trimming cut 5 bases from V and 3 bases from J; bases unmatched to any gene: 10. The length of the CDR3 is 16 residues. 60 Vbeta and 13 Jbeta primers were used in PCR. Only in-frame clones appear in the TCRdb table, and some are missing; sequencing was by immunoSEQ multiplex PCR. The data show some 170,000 clones, with around 81% seen just once and 2% to 2.5% held by the top ten. The count of this clone is one. The chain recombines TRBV27 with TRBJ2-3; TRBD2 matches at 8 bases. The specimen was PBMCs. The TCR originated in a woman younger than 45 in good health and CMV-seronegative. Here the CDR3 reads CASSLRVAGITDTQYF. The CDR3 DNA reads TGTGCCAGCAGTCTTCGTGTAGCGGGGATTACAGATACGCAGTATTTT.